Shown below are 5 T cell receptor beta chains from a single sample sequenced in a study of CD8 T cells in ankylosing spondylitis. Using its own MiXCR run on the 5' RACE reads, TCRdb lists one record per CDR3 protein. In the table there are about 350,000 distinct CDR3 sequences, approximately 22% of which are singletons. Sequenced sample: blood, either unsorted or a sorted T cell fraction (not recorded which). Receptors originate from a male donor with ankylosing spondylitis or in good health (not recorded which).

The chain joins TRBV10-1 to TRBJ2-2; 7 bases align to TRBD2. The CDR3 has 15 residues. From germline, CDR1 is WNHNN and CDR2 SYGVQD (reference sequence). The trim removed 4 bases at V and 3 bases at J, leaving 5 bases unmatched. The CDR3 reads CASSGGGEYTGELFF. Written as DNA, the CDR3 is TGCGCCAGCAGTGGGGGGGGGGAGTACACCGGGGAGCTGTTTTTT.

The CDR3 nucleotides are TGTGCCAGCAGCCTAGCGACAGGGTGGTCACCCCTCCACTTT. Translated: CASSLATGWSPLHF. The V call is TRBV14, the J call TRBJ1-6; 7 nucleotides line up with TRBD1. The V and J ends lost 4 bases and 10 bases, in that order; junction bases with no gene match: 7. Looked up from germline, CDR1 is SGHDN and CDR2 is FVKESK. The CDR3 extends over 14 amino acids. Full variable domain (outside the CDR3, taken from reference TRBV14 and TRBJ1-6): EAGVTQFPSHSVIEKGQTVTLRCDPISGHDNLYWYRRVMGKEIKFLLHFVKESKQDESGMPNNRFLAERTGGTYSTLKVQPAELEDSGVYFCASSLATGWSPLHFGNGTRLTVT.

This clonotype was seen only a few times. The CDR3, as DNA: TGTGCCAGCAGCCAAGCCGAAGCTTTCTTT. Its protein is CASSQAEAFF. This chain uses TRBV7-9 with TRBJ1-1, with D unresolved. There are 10 residues in the CDR3. The ends were cut back, 5 bases at V and 8 bases at J, with 6 bases in the middle. Germline CDR1 is SEHNR and CDR2 is FQNEAQ (reference sequence).

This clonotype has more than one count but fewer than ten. The CDR3 sequence is CSAWDREKGETQYF. The CDR3 DNA reads TGCAGTGCTTGGGACAGGGAAAAGGGGGAGACCCAGTACTTC. The chain is built from TRBV20-1 and TRBJ2-5; 9 nucleotides align to TRBD1. This CDR3 is built from 14 residues. Germline V gene sequence: CDR1 DFQATT, CDR2 SNEGSKA (reference sequence). After removal of 5 bases from V and 5 bases from J, the junction contained 9 bases not matched to a gene.

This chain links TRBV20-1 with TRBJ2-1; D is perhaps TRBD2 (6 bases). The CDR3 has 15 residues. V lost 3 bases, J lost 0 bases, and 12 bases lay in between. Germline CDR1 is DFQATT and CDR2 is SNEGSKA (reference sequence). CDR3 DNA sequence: TGCAGTGCTAGGTTGCCCGGGAGCTCCTACAATGAGCAGTTCTTC. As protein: CSARLPGSSYNEQFF.